Below are 2 T cell receptor beta chains sequenced from a single sample in a study. In TCRdb, the 5' RACE reads were re-called with MiXCR into one record per CDR3 protein. This sample contains about two dozen distinct CDR3 sequences. Sequences were obtained from naive CD4+ T cells sorted from blood. Subset in this sample: naive CD4+ T cells, CD4+CD45RA+CD25-. The source is a female donor with breast cancer.

Points on this clonotype: The library was built for alpha chains, so this beta chain is an off-target read and its size means little. The J gene is TRBJ2-3, the V gene TRBV6-2 or TRBV6-3, with 9 bases matching TRBD1. Losses at the gene ends were 4 bases for V and 2 bases for J; bases not matched to a gene: 7. Germline V gene lookup returns CDR1 MNHEY and CDR2 SVGEGT. CDR3 length: 16 amino acids. The CDR3 nucleotides read TGTGCCAGCAGTTTCAGGGGACAGGGAATCACAGATACGCAGTATTTT. This sequence encodes CASSFRGQGITDTQYF.

With respect to this clonotype: This beta chain slipped into a library made for alpha chains as a stray read, so its size is not meaningful. The chain carries TRBV30 and TRBJ2-1; the D gene is possibly TRBD1 (5 bases). There are 14 residues in the CDR3. Germline loops: CDR1 GTSNPN, CDR2 SVGIG (reference sequence). V lost 4 bases to trimming and J lost 9 bases, with 19 bases between them. CDR3 nucleotide sequence: TGTGCCTGGATGGGCAGGGTCAGTTATTTTGAGCAGTTCTTC. This translates into CAWMGRVSYFEQFF.